This note documents a single TCR beta chain sequence. This CDR3 has 14 residues. Germline loops: CDR1 LGHNA, CDR2 YNFKEQ. Trimming took 1 base from V and 6 from J, leaving 12 bases between them. Only in-frame clones appear in the TCRdb table, and some are missing; sequencing was by immunoSEQ multiplex PCR. The repertoire has some 60,000 clones, over 65% of them found once; the top ten carry about 4%. The sample is drawn from a study of radiotherapy plus CTLA-4 blockade in lung cancer. Sequencing used peripheral blood, obtained from a patient treated with radiotherapy plus ipilimumab. The chain couples TRBV4-2 to TRBJ1-2, with a possible D match to TRBD1 (5 bases). This receptor was obtained from a human donor with non-small cell lung cancer who had a partial response to radiotherapy plus ipilimumab. The CDR3 reads CASSQGVGVDGYTF. Written as DNA, the CDR3 is TGTGCCAGCAGCCAAGGGGTAGGGGTTGATGGCTACACCTTC.